This T cell receptor beta chain was found in a study of blood T cell repertoires in COVID-19. About the research overall: PBMCs, B-cell-depleted T cells, or T cells were the source of the cDNA or gDNA that made up the material.

Per the original methods: Reference gene primer amplification gave nucleated cell count estimates. Data came from immunoSEQ multiplex PCR; TCRdb stores just in-frame clones and leaves some out. From that table come the V and J calls and clone size; the DNA was used to work out D and trimming. The sample gives about 140,000 clones, roughly 79% of which show up once; more than 8% is in the top ten. The germline CDR1 and CDR2 sequences are SQVTM and ANQGSEA. The CDR3 totals 14 residues. V trimming: 6 bases; J trimming: 3 bases; junction bases outside the gene matches: 10. This receptor was obtained from a human donor in a cohort sampled during active COVID-19. The source material was peripheral blood. The V gene is TRBV29-1, the J gene TRBJ1-1; TRBD1 matches 7 bases. The chain's CDR3 is CSVSRGTGDTEAFF. The DNA of the CDR3 is TGCAGCGTCTCGAGGGGTACAGGGGACACTGAAGCTTTCTTT.